This T cell receptor (beta chain) was profiled in a study of blood T cell repertoires in COVID-19. Study context: The United States, Italy and Spain were the sources of the acute and convalescent COVID-19 samples. T cells, B-cell-depleted T cells, or PBMCs provided the cDNA or gDNA that served as material.

The CDR3 is 15 amino acids. Trimming at V came to 6 bases and at J to 8 bases, leaving 13 bases not matched to a gene. Germline V gene sequence: CDR1 SGHAT, CDR2 FQNNGV. Methods used by the authors: Estimated nucleated cell counts came from reference gene primer amplification. The table came from immunoSEQ multiplex PCR; TCRdb's copy has only in-frame clones and leaves some out. That table furnishes V, J and clone size, whereas the DNA furnished D and trimming. The sample has about 49,000 clones, around 84% seen once; the top ten hold around 1.4%. Material: peripheral blood. This rearrangement joins TRBV11-2 to TRBJ1-2; TRBD1 matches at 9 bases. This receptor was taken from a man aged 45-65 years with acute or convalescent COVID-19. The CDR3 reads CASRSSRDRVEGYTF. The CDR3 region has the DNA TGTGCCAGCAGATCGTCCCGGGACAGGGTAGAGGGCTACACCTTC.